This TCR beta chain was sequenced in a study of T-cell reconstitution after alpha-beta-depleted transplantation in children. Study findings and constraints: For some patients, TCRbeta diversity was high at day 60 because of recipient T cells and thymic progenitors that survived. In patients about two months after transplant, alpha-beta T cells reportedly arose from several hundred expanded graft clones. Counts and diversity of T cells one year after transplant came mostly from newly produced T cells.

About this clonotype itself: Its specificity is not known.

TCRbeta library construction was performed incorporating unique molecular identifiers. TCRdb used MiXCR to reprocess the PCR reads, holding one entry per CDR3 protein. The repertoire has roughly 400,000 distinct CDR3 sequences, roughly 43% of them found once; the top ten carry roughly 27%. The CDR3 runs 14 residues. From germline, CDR1 is MDHEN and CDR2 SYDVKM. V was trimmed by 3 bases and J by 6 bases, leaving 15 bases between them. The receptor was isolated from a girl aged 2 to 9 with aplastic anemia, due to receive a stem cell transplant. V gene TRBV28 combines with J gene TRBJ2-7; weak D call: TRBD1 (6 bases). Sequenced here: PBMCs, sampled before TCRalphabeta/CD19-depleted stem cell transplant. The CDR3 DNA sequence: TGTGCCAGCAGTTTCCGGAACAGGGAAGGCGAGCAGTACTTC. This encodes CASSFRNREGEQYF.